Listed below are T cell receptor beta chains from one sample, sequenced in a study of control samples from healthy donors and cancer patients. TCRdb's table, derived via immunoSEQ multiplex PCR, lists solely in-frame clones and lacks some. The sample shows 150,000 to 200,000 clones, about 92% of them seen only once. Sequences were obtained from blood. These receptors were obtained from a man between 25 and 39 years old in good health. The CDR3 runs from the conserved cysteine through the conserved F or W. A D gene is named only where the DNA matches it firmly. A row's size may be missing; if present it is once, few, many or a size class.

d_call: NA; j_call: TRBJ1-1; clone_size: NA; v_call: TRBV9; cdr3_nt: TGTGCCAGCAGCGTAGGCGGGAGCACTGAAGCTTTCTTT; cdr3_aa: CASSVGGSTEAFF
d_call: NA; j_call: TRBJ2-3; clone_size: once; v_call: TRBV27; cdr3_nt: NA; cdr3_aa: CASSYVGVGASGRNKRAYF
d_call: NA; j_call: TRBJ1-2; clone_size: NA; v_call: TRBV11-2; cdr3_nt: TGTGCCAGCAGCTTAGTACCCGGGCAGGGACGAGGCTACACCTTC; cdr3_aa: CASSLVPGQGRGYTF
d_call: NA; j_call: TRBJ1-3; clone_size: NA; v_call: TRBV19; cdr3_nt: TGTGCCAGTAGTCGAGGTGACTCTGGAAACACCATATATTTT; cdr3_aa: CASSRGDSGNTIYF
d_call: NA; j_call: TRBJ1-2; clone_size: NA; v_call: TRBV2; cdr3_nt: TGTGCCAGCAGTGGGGACACCTATGGCTACACCTTC; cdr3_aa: CASSGDTYGYTF
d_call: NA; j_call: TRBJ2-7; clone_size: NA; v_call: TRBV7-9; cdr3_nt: TGTGCCAGCAGCCTAAAGGAGACTGAGCCCTACGAGCAGTACTTC; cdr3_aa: CASSLKETEPYEQYF
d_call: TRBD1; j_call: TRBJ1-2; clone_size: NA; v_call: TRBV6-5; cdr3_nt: TGTGCCAGCAGGACAGGGTCCCCATATGGCTACACCTTC; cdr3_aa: CASRTGSPYGYTF
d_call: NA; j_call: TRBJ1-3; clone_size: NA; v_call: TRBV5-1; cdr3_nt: TGCGCCAGCAGCTTTACAGGGTCTGGAAACACCATATATTTT; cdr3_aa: CASSFTGSGNTIYF
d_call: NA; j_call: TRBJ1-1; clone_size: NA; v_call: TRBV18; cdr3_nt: TGTGCCAGCTCCCAACGCGACGGTTACACTGAAGCTTTCTTT; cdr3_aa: CASSQRDGYTEAFF
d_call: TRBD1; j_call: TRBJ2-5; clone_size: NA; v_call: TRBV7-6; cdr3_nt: TGTGCCAGCAGCTTAGCGGGACAGGGGGGCGAGACCCAGTACTTC; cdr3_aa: CASSLAGQGGETQYF
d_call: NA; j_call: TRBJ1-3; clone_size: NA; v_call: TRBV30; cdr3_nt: TGTGCCTGGAGTGAGGGCAGGGCTGGAAACACCATATATTTT; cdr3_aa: CAWSEGRAGNTIYF
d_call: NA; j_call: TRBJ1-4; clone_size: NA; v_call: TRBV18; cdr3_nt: TGTGCCAGCTCACCACCTTCTAGTTTACCTAATGAAAAACTGTTTTTT; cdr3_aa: CASSPPSSLPNEKLFF
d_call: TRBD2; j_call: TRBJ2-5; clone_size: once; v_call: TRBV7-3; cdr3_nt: TGTGCCAGCAGTCTTCGCGGGAGGCCACAAGAGACCCAGTACTTC; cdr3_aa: CASSLRGRPQETQYF
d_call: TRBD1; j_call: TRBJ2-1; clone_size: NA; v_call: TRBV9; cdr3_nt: TGTGCCAGCAGCGTGAACACCGGGACAGGGGGAAACAATGAGCAGTTCTTC; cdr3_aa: CASSVNTGTGGNNEQFF
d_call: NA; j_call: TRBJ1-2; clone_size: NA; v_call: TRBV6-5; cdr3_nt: TGTGCCAGCAGTTTCAACCCGACAGTTAACTATGGCTACACCTTC; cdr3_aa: CASSFNPTVNYGYTF
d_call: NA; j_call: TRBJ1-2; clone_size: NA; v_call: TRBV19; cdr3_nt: TGTGCCAGTAGTATTGTGGACAGACGGTCCGGCTACACCTTC; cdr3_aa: CASSIVDRRSGYTF
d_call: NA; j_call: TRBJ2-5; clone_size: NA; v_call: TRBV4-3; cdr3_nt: TGCGCCAGCAGCCAAGAGGGTTATAGTGAGGGGACCCAGTACTTC; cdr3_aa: CASSQEGYSEGTQYF